These 20 T cell receptor beta chains were sequenced from one sample in a study of monozygotic twins with inflammatory bowel disease. TCRdb reprocessed the 5' RACE reads, with one entry per CDR3 protein and no DNA. The listing records approximately 400,000 distinct CDR3 sequences. The sequenced sample was blood. The receptors shown here come from a human donor with ulcerative colitis or Crohn's disease, or a healthy co-twin of an affected twin (not recorded which).

The chain employs TRBV12-3 or TRBV12-4 and TRBJ2-1. The CDR3 covers 14 residues. This CDR3 is CASTLPHSYNEQFF.

The J gene is TRBJ1-2, the V gene TRBV2; checking the TCRdb D call of TRBD1 is not possible without DNA. The germline V gene has CDR1 SNHLY and CDR2 FYNNEI. The CDR3 loop spans 14 amino acids. CDR3 loop: CASSRGQGNYGYTF.

The chain uses TRBV18 and TRBJ1-2; TCRdb gives TRBD1 as the D gene, but with no DNA this cannot be confirmed. The germline CDR1 and CDR2 sequences are KGHSH and LQKENI. This CDR3 has 15 residues. This chain's CDR3 is CASSAGTGESYGYTF.

This chain connects TRBV6-1 to TRBJ2-7; the TCRdb call, TRBD2, lacks DNA for checking. Germline CDR1 reads MNHNS; CDR2 reads SASEGT. This CDR3 spans 13 amino acids. The CDR3 spells CASRPSGSYEQYF.

V usage is TRBV2 and J usage is TRBJ2-5; the TCRdb call, TRBD1, lacks DNA for checking. Germline-derived CDR1 and CDR2 are SNHLY and FYNNEI. The CDR3 runs 13 residues. This CDR3 reads CASGPGTQETQYF.

This chain connects TRBV18 to TRBJ1-6. This CDR3 is 17 amino acids long. CDR1 and CDR2 (germline): KGHSH, LQKENI. CDR3 amino acids: CASSLDPYSSYNSPLHF.

The chain carries TRBV7-2 and TRBJ2-1; TCRdb calls TRBD1, which cannot be checked without DNA. CDR1 and CDR2 from the germline V gene are SGHTA and FQGNSA. The CDR3 totals 16 residues. The CDR3: CASSRGGTGAYNEQFF.

The genes are TRBV12-3 or TRBV12-4 and TRBJ1-1. This CDR3 contains 13 residues. The CDR3 sequence is CASRTQGNTEAFF.

The chain links TRBV5-1 to TRBJ2-1; lacking DNA, the TRBD2 call made by TCRdb goes unchecked. Germline V lookup: CDR1 SGHRS, CDR2 YFSETQ. The CDR3 spans 16 residues. The CDR3 is CASSLDAASVYNEQFF.

V gene TRBV19 combines with J gene TRBJ1-2. This CDR3 is built from 14 residues. The germline CDR1 and CDR2 sequences are LNHDA and SQIVND (reference sequence). CDR3 sequence reads: CASRAVSANYGYTF.

The V call is TRBV7-9, the J call TRBJ2-3. In germline, CDR1 is SEHNR, CDR2 FQNEAQ (reference sequence). The CDR3 loop spans 13 amino acids. The CDR3 sequence: CASSVARADTQYF.

This chain links TRBV28 with TRBJ2-1; TCRdb picks TRBD2, but there is no DNA to check that call. This CDR3 comprises 12 residues. Germline CDR1 and CDR2: MDHEN and SYDVKM. CDR3: CASTPSGLAQFF.

V is TRBV30 and J is TRBJ2-1; lacking DNA, the TRBD2 call made by TCRdb goes unchecked. The germline V gene encodes CDR1 GTSNPN and CDR2 SVGIG (reference sequence). The CDR3 extends over 15 amino acids. The CDR3: CAWSEAAGYYNEQFF.

The CDR3 protein is CASSLSLAEPDTQYF. The rearrangement joins TRBV5-1 to TRBJ2-3; with no DNA, the TCRdb D assignment of TRBD2 cannot be verified. The CDR3 is made up of 15 amino acids. Germline values: CDR1 SGHRS, CDR2 YFSETQ.

The V and J genes are TRBV5-1 and TRBJ2-1; TCRdb calls TRBD2, which cannot be checked without DNA. Germline assignment: CDR1 SGHRS and CDR2 YFSETQ. CDR3 size: 14 residues. The CDR3 is CASSFEILANEQFF.

The chain has TRBV12-3 or TRBV12-4 and TRBJ2-2; there is no DNA to check the TCRdb D call of TRBD2. CDR3 length: 12 amino acids. The CDR3 region is CASSPLRGELFF.

V usage is TRBV20-1 and J usage is TRBJ2-1; there is no DNA to check the TCRdb D call of TRBD2. The germline V gene encodes CDR1 DFQATT and CDR2 SNEGSKA (reference sequence). This CDR3 is built from 16 residues. The CDR3 spells CSARDRLAGSYNEQFF.

The J gene is TRBJ2-7, the V gene TRBV4-2; as DNA is missing, the TRBD1 call by TCRdb cannot be tested. The CDR3 runs 15 residues. CDR1 is LGHNA, CDR2 YNFKEQ, per germline. The chain's CDR3 is CASSQDGGPAPEQYF.

This rearrangement joins TRBV29-1 to TRBJ2-7; the TCRdb call, TRBD1, lacks DNA for checking. CDR3 length equals 12 residues. Per the germline V gene, CDR1 is SQVTM and CDR2 is ANQGSEA. This chain's CDR3 is CSVVTGNNEQYF.

V gene TRBV29-1 combines with J gene TRBJ2-3; TCRdb's D call, TRBD1, is unchecked because there is no DNA. CDR3 length: 14 amino acids. Germline V lookup: CDR1 SQVTM, CDR2 ANQGSEA. This CDR3 reads CSVADRDRDYTQYF.